The 14 T cell receptor beta chains listed next were all sequenced from one sample in a study of tissue T cells after allogeneic stem cell transplantation. The sample's time point: mouse harvest day 7 after allogeneic transplant. Mouse grafts combined 10^7 T-cell-depleted bone marrow cells with 10^6 splenic CD5+ T cells. The method was immunoSEQ multiplex PCR; TCRdb's version includes in-frame clones alone and lacks a portion of them. The repertoire holds over 5,500 clones, with around 50% as singletons. The sequenced sample consisted of gut tissue. The receptors were gathered from a female BALB/c mouse given C57BL/6 T cells with graft-versus-host disease after an allogeneic hematopoietic cell transplant.

This clone is labeled medium-sized (0.01 to 0.1%). Mouse gene names apply. The CDR3 extends 1 residue past the end of the read, so its final part is completed from the germline J gene. The V gene is TRBV26, the J gene TRBJ2-7, with 7 bases fitting TRBD2. This CDR3 is built from 14 residues. Germline trimming cut 4 bases from V and 0 bases from J; bases unmatched to any gene: 3. The germline CDR1 and CDR2 sequences are KGHPV and FQNQEV (reference sequence). CDR3 sequence: CASSPDWSSYEQYF. The covered CDR3 bases are TGTGCCAGCAGTCCGGACTGGTCCTCCTATGAACAGTAC.

As regards this clone: Mouse gene names and germline throughout. Read sequence stops 1 residue before the CDR3 end, and the germline J gene provides the missing end. This sequence joins TRBV16 and TRBJ2-2; 9 bases map to TRBD2. Germline V gives CDR1 SGHSA, CDR2 FRNQAP. J lost 0 bases, V lost 6 bases, and 8 bases had no gene match. There are 17 residues in the CDR3. The part of the CDR3 DNA that was read is TGTGCAAGCAGTTCAACCACTGGGGGGTCAAACACCGGGCAGCTCTAC. It yields the protein CASSSTTGGSNTGQLY. The CDR3 in its entirety is CASSSTTGGSNTGQLYF.

A few counts support this clone. Germline and genes here are mouse. The read finishes 1 residue shy of the CDR3 end, and the germline J gene is used to complete it. This chain uses TRBV5 with TRBJ2-7; 8 bases are a match to TRBD2. The V segment lost 0 bases and the J segment 3 bases; nucleotides outside the gene matches: 1. This CDR3 comprises 14 residues. CDR1 is LGHNA, CDR2 YNLKQL, per germline (reference sequence). The DNA read from the CDR3 is TGTGCCAGCAGCCAAGACTGGGGGGTCTATGAACAGTAC. This gives the protein CASSQDWGVYEQY. The CDR3 in its entirety is CASSQDWGVYEQYF.

Note on this clone: The germline and genes are mouse ones. Read data end 1 residue before the CDR3 end; the end is taken from the germline J gene. The genes are TRBV13-3 and TRBJ2-7; 8 positions match TRBD2. The CDR3 runs to 14 residues. After removal of 2 bases from V and 2 bases from J, the junction contained 3 bases not matched to a gene. From germline, CDR1 is NNHDY and CDR2 SYVADS. CDR3: CASSEGWGAYEQYF. The part of the CDR3 DNA that was read is TGTGCCAGCAGTGAAGGCTGGGGGGCCTATGAACAGTAC.

This clone was found a few times. The gene names given are mouse names. The read halts 1 residue ahead of the CDR3 end, with the missing end drawn from the germline J gene. This sequence joins TRBV19 and TRBJ2-1; D ambiguous. Trimming cost V 2 bases and J 4 bases, with 7 bases left between them. CDR1 is FNHDT and CDR2 is SITEND in the germline V gene (reference sequence). The CDR3 totals 13 residues. CDR3 sequence: CASSIRGYAEQFF. The CDR3 DNA, read in part, is TGTGCCAGCAGTATTAGAGGATATGCTGAGCAGTTC.

Points on this clone: Mouse gene names and germline throughout. The read ends 1 residue shy of where the CDR3 ends; the end is completed using the germline J gene. V usage is TRBV20 and J usage is TRBJ2-5; D remains ambiguous. The CDR3 loop spans 10 amino acids. Trimming pared 4 bases from V and 1 base from J, leaving 0 bases between. CDR1 GFQATS and CDR2 STVNSAI come from the germline V gene. The CDR3 sequence: CGANQDTQYF. The DNA read from the CDR3 is TGTGGTGCTAACCAAGACACCCAGTAC.

In the case of this clone: Gene names and germline match the mouse. The read ends 1 residue shy of where the CDR3 ends; the end is completed using the germline J gene. The J gene is TRBJ2-4, the V gene TRBV26; D perhaps matches TRBD1 (5 bases). Trimming removed 5 bases from V and 3 bases from J, with 9 bases in between. Per the germline V gene, CDR1 is KGHPV and CDR2 is FQNQEV (reference sequence). The CDR3 has 13 amino acids. CDR3 sequence reads: CASSSDNQNTLYF. The CDR3 DNA, read in part, is TGTGCCAGCAGTTCGGACAACCAAAACACCTTGTAC.

The sample holds one count of this clone. Gene names follow the mouse nomenclature. The CDR3 extends 1 residue past the end of the read, so its final part is completed from the germline J gene. J is TRBJ2-1 and V is TRBV4, with 8 bases identical to TRBD2. Losses at the gene ends were 4 bases for V and 3 bases for J; bases not matched to a gene: 5. This CDR3 spans 15 amino acids. Per the germline V gene, CDR1 is LGHDT and CDR2 is YNNKQL (reference sequence). CDR3 bases read: TGTGCCAGCAGCTTACTCTGGGGGGTCTATGCTGAGCAGTTC. Its translation: CASSLLWGVYAEQF. The whole CDR3 region reads CASSLLWGVYAEQFF.

A note on this clone: Gene names and germline refer to mouse. The read halts 1 residue ahead of the CDR3 end, with the missing end drawn from the germline J gene. The rearrangement joins TRBV12-1 to TRBJ2-4; no clear D. CDR1 and CDR2 from the germline V gene are SGHSN and HYEKVE. Between the trimmed V and J ends, which lost 1 base and 0 bases, there was a span of 7 bases. This CDR3 has 14 amino acids. The CDR3 bases that were read are TGTGCCAGCTCTCTGGGCCTTAGTCAAAACACCTTGTAC. It is translated as CASSLGLSQNTLY. Given in full, the CDR3 is CASSLGLSQNTLYF. The variable domain in full, completed from reference TRBV12-1 and TRBJ2-4, reads DSGVVQSPRHIIKEKGGRSVLTCIPISGHSNVVWYQQTLGKELKFLIQHYEKVERDKGFLPSRFSVQQFDDYHSEMNMSALELEDSAMYFCASSLGLSQNTLYFGAGTRLSVL.

This clone was counted only a few times. The germline and genes are mouse ones. The read ends 1 residue early relative to the CDR3; the germline J gene fills the gap. V usage is TRBV12-1 and J usage is TRBJ2-7; 9 bases are shared with TRBD1. V dropped 4 bases and J dropped 2; count of bases not matched to a gene: 11. Germline V gene sequence: CDR1 SGHSN, CDR2 HYEKVE. The CDR3 contains 16 residues. CDR3 protein: CASSDRDRERTYEQYF. The sequenced CDR3 bases are TGTGCCAGCTCGGACCGGGACAGGGAGAGAACCTATGAACAGTAC.

Remarks on this clone: Mouse gene names and germline throughout. Coverage ceases 1 residue before the CDR3 finishes, and the germline J gene fills in the end. The J gene is TRBJ2-7, the V gene TRBV26, with 9 positions matching TRBD1. The CDR3 runs to 14 residues. V was pared by 1 base and J by 6 bases, with 4 bases of the junction left unmatched. CDR1 and CDR2 from the germline V gene are KGHPV and FQNQEV (reference sequence). Incomplete CDR3 DNA: TGTGCCAGCAGTCTGTGGGGACAGGGATTTGAACAGTAC. The encoded protein is CASSLWGQGFEQY. The full CDR3 sequence reads CASSLWGQGFEQYF. Using reference TRBV26 and TRBJ2-7 for the parts outside the CDR3, the full variable domain is NSKVIQTPRYLVKGQGQKAKMRCIPEKGHPVVFWYQQNKNNEFKFLINFQNQEVLQQIDMTEKRFSAECPSNSPCSLEIQSSEAGDSALYLCASSLWGQGFEQYFGPGTRLTVL.

This clone showed up just once. The listed genes are named as in mouse. The CDR3 sequence is CASSPGASTEVFF. Incomplete CDR3 DNA: TGTGCCAGCAGTCCGGGGGCGAGTACAGAAGTCTTC. The chain carries TRBV26 and TRBJ1-1; possible D gene TRBD1, 6 bases. Read coverage stops 1 residue before the CDR3 terminus; the germline J gene supplies the remainder. Germline V gene sequence: CDR1 KGHPV, CDR2 FQNQEV (reference sequence). The V end lost 4 bases, the J end lost 5 bases, and 11 bases lay between the germline ends. The CDR3 sequence is 13 residues long. Looking up the rest from reference TRBV26 and TRBJ1-1 gives the full variable domain: NSKVIQTPRYLVKGQGQKAKMRCIPEKGHPVVFWYQQNKNNEFKFLINFQNQEVLQQIDMTEKRFSAECPSNSPCSLEIQSSEAGDSALYLCASSPGASTEVFFGKGTRLTVV.

On this clone itself: The gene names given are mouse names. The CDR3 end falls 1 residue outside the read, so it is completed with the germline J gene. The chain has TRBV13-3 and TRBJ2-7, with TRBD1 matching 7 bases. There are 13 residues in the CDR3. Germline CDR1 reads NNHDY; CDR2 reads SYVADS. The V segment lost 4 bases and the J segment 1 base; nucleotides outside the gene matches: 2. CDR3: CASSRDRSYEQYF. Partial CDR3 DNA: TGTGCCAGCAGTCGGGACAGATCCTATGAACAGTAC.

Note on this clone: Gene names are mouse gene names. Coverage ceases 1 residue before the CDR3 finishes, and the germline J gene fills in the end. This sequence joins TRBV4 and TRBJ1-3, with TRBD1 matching over 7 bases. The ends lost 5 bases at V and 2 bases at J; junction bases unmatched: 3. CDR1 and CDR2 (germline): LGHDT, YNNKQL (reference sequence). The CDR3 is 14 amino acids. CDR3 residues: CASSRRGAGNTLYF. The CDR3 DNA, read in part, is TGTGCCAGCAGCCGCAGGGGGGCTGGAAATACGCTCTAT.